This T cell receptor (beta chain) was obtained from a study of shared clonotypes between healthy human individuals. Libraries were prepared by immunoSEQ multiplex PCR; TCRdb keeps only in-frame clonotypes and omits some of them. The sample yields around 1,100,000 clones, around three quarters seen once. Sequencing used memory CD4+ T cells from PBMCs. Regarding subset: CD45RA-negative fraction. This clonotype was sampled from a man aged 18 to 29 in good health. Some clones in this sample may be carry-over from other donors' samples.

For the CDR3, the DNA is TGTGCCAGCAGCCCAACATACGGACAGGGGAAAGCTTTCTTT. Translated, it gives CASSPTYGQGKAFF. The V gene is TRBV9, the J gene TRBJ1-1; TRBD1 aligns across 9 bases. The germline V gene encodes CDR1 SGDLS and CDR2 YYNGEE. Losses at the gene ends were 4 bases for V and 9 bases for J; bases not matched to a gene: 10. CDR3 length equals 14 residues.